The source of this T cell receptor (beta chain) is a study of T cell changes during pregnancy in multiple sclerosis. CDR1 SGHNT and CDR2 YYREEE come from the germline V gene (reference sequence). Trimming pared 3 bases from V and 7 bases from J, leaving 23 bases between. The CDR3 is made up of 16 amino acids. Clones were sequenced by immunoSEQ multiplex PCR, and TCRdb holds only the in-frame ones, with some missing. The repertoire holds 65,000 to 95,000 clones, with 94% as singletons. The source is a female donor in good health, enrolled as a control in a pregnancy study. The chain employs TRBV5-4 and TRBJ2-7; D ambiguous. Source: peripheral blood, taken in the second trimester of pregnancy. The CDR3 region has the DNA TGTGCCAGCAGCTCCCCGCAGCGAGGTCTACGTGGGGAGCAGTACTTC. Amino acid sequence: CASSSPQRGLRGEQYF.